The TCR beta chain described here comes from a study of T cell repertoires in cytomegalovirus infection. Note on this clonotype: What it recognizes is unknown.

TCRdb re-called the reads with MiXCR, one entry per CDR3 protein. The table includes fewer than 950,000 distinct CDR3 sequences, approximately 32% detected once. Per the germline V gene, CDR1 is SGHVS and CDR2 is FNYEAQ. The length of the CDR3 is 14 residues. Trimming stripped 7 bases from V and 4 bases from J, with 14 bases between. The material was cultured CD8+ T cells from PBMCs, obtained from culture after CMV antigen stimulation. This sequence was found in a human donor in good health (CMV status not recorded). Some clones in this sample may be carry-over from other donors' samples. J is TRBJ1-3 and V is TRBV7-6; D possibly corresponds to TRBD1 (6 bases). CDR3 nucleotide sequence: TGTGCCAGCACCGAGACAGGTCGAGGAAACACCATATATTTT. Translated: CASTETGRGNTIYF.